This T cell receptor beta chain was observed in a study of spatial heterogeneity in lung cancer. Notes on the study in general: For expanded intratumoral alpha and beta TCRs, counts tracked tumor mutation counts.

V was trimmed by 6 bases and J by 4 bases, leaving 18 bases between them. This CDR3 has 14 amino acids. Germline lookup yields CDR1 GTSNPN and CDR2 SVGIG (reference sequence). MiXCR, applied by TCRdb to the 5' RACE reads, yields one record per CDR3 protein. There are 3,600 or so distinct CDR3 sequences in the sample; around 15% occur only once, and 8% to 10% lies in the top ten. Time point given: sample taken at primary tumor resection. Donation came from approximately 69 patients with untreated early-stage non-small cell lung cancer. This clonotype is medium-sized by share. Its antigen is not known. The rearrangement joins TRBV30 to TRBJ2-5; TRBD1 or TRBD2 may be the D gene (6 bases each). Here the sequenced sample was lung tumor tissue, taken at surgery. The clonotype originates from a female donor with early-stage non-small cell lung cancer. The CDR3 nucleotides read TGTGCCTGCGTGGGGGGCGCGCGGGGAGAGACCCAGTACTTC. It specifies CACVGGARGETQYF.